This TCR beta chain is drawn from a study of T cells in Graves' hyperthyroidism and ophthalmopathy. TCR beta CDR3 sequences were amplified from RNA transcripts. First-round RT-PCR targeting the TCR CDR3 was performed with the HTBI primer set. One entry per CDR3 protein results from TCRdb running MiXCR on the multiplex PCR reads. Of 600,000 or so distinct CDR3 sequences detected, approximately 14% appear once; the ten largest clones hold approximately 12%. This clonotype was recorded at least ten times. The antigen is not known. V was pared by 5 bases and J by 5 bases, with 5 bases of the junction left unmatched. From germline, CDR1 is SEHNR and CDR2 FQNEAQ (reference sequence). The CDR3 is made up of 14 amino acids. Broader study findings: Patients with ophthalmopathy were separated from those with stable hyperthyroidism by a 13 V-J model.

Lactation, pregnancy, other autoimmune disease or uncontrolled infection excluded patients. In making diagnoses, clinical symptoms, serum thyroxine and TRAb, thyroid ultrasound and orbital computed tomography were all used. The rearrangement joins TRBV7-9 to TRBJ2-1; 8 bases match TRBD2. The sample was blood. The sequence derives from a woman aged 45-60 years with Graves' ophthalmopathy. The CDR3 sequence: CASSTTSGHNEQFF. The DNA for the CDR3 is TGTGCCAGCAGCACTACTAGCGGCCACAATGAGCAGTTCTTC.